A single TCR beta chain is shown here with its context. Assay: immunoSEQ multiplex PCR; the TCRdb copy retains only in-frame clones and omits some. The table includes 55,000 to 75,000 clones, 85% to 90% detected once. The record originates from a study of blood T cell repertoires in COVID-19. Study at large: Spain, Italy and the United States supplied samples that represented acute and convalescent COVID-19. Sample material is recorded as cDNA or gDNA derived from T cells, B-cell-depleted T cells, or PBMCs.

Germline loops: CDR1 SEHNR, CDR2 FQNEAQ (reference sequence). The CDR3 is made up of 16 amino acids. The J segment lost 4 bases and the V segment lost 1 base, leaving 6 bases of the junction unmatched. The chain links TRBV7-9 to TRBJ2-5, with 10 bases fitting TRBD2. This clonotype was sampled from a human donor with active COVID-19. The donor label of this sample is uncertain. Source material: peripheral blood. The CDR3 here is CASSLGLAGVSETQYF. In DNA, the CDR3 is TGTGCCAGCAGCTTAGGCCTAGCGGGAGTATCAGAGACCCAGTACTTC.